Here is one T cell receptor (beta chain) with its context. The antigen this receptor binds is unknown. There are no base qualities to consult, and no much larger clone falls within one base. V loses 5 bases, J loses 9 bases, and the germline ends lie 17 bases apart. The CDR3 covers 15 residues, taking in both the cysteine and the phenylalanine. CDR3 DNA is the only sequence kept; it has 45 bases, read in frame from the first base. The germline V gene encodes CDR1 MDHEN and CDR2 SYDVKM. The sample comes from a study of glioma-infiltrating T cells (TCRdb year 2016). Regarding the complete study: Sequencing of TCR alpha- and beta-chain repertoires was performed on glioma tissue, on non-neoplastic brain tissue, and on matched peripheral blood mononuclear cells. To gauge divergence between tissue and blood T-cell populations, every tissue-infiltrating repertoire was compared against the peripheral blood repertoire from the same patient. Three low-grade glioma patients, fewer than 10 primary glioblastoma patients and three non-glioma patients contributing non-neoplastic brain tissue were included in the paired cohort. What the research found in general, with its limitations: In non-neoplastic patients, VJ-independent divergence between tissue and blood fell below expectation, whereas in all gliomas, and especially in low-grade gliomas, the divergence rose above expectation. Small numbers underpinned the group comparisons: under ten glioblastoma patients, three low-grade glioma patients and three non-neoplastic patients. Only a very small number of CDR3 sequences turned up in both tissue and blood, a result put down to high CDR3 diversity combined with limited sampling.

The iRepertoire nested amplicon-rescue multiplex PCR (arm-PCR) platform was used to amplify TCR alpha and beta CDR3 regions from RNA. One-step reverse transcription and amplification used about 85-450 ng of tissue mRNA or PBMC total RNA as input. Following bead purification, Illumina adapters were added by a secondary multiplex PCR, and libraries between 200 and 400 bp were gel-purified. The libraries contained internal 6-nucleotide barcodes that were used for demultiplexing. The libraries were sequenced on an Illumina MiSeq using 2x220 or 2x250 nucleotide paired-end reads. For the original study's pipeline: FLASH 1.2.11 was used to merge paired reads, and BWA-MEM then aligned the reads to the GRCh37 human genome before TRA and TRB reads were extracted. An IMGT-derived reference of cassette sequences and CDR3 motifs, with pseudogenes included, was used for V and J assignment. Reads were translated in three frames, and productive CDR3s were defined as those with a C...FGXG motif and no stop codons. Unique combinations of V-J cassette pair and CDR3 amino acid sequence were defined as clonotypes. Reads were filtered by Hamming distance, with the threshold set by the sequence error rate of each sample in mapped regions. TCRdb itself trimmed the public reads at Q25 with fastp, ran MiXCR and retained productive beta chains. All rows with the same CDR3 protein become a single entry with the most common DNA and genes. The V and J calls and clone size come from TCRdb's table, not from the authors' own analysis. For this sample there are over 80,000 distinct CDR3 sequences; about 37% appear just once. The top ten hold less than 45% of the sample.

Sequencing was done on a sample of glioma tissue, nonneoplastic brain tissue, or PBMCs (not recorded which). The sequence came from a human donor with low-grade glioma or glioblastoma, undergoing nonglioma brain surgery, or in good health (not recorded which). This chain joins TRBV28 to TRBJ1-6, and possibly TRBD1, on 6 matching bases. The CDR3 sequence is CASSPGGGAGSPLHF. The nucleotide sequence is given as TGTGCCAGCAGTCCGGGAGGGGGGGCGGGTTCACCCCTCCACTTT. Full variable domain (CDR3 extended with the reference TRBV28 and TRBJ1-6 proteins): DVKVTQSSRYLVKRTGEKVFLECVQDMDHENMFWYRQDPGLGLRLIYFSYDVKMKEKGDIPEGYSVSREKKERFSLILESASTNQTSMYLCASSPGGGAGSPLHFGNGTRLTVT.